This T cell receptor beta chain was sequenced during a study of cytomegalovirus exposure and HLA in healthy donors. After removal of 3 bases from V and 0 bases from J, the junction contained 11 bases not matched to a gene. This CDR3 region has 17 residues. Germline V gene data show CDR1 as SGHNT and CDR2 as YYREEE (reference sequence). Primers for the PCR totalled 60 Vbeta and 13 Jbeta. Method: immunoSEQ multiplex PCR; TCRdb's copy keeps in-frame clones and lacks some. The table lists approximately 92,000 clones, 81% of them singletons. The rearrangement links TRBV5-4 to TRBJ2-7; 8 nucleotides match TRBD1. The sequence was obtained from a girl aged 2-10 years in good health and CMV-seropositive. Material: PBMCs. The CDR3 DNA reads TGTGCCAGCAGCTACTTGCTCAGGGACAGGCTCTCCTACGAGCAGTACTTC. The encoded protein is CASSYLLRDRLSYEQYF.